The entry below describes one TCR beta chain. Via MiXCR, TCRdb re-called the 5' RACE reads, giving one row per CDR3 protein. The sample has around 44,000 distinct CDR3 sequences; less than 25% are singletons. Treg sorting used a CD4+CD25+CD127-/low gate. Germline V gene sequence: CDR1 MGHRA, CDR2 YSYEKL. CDR3 length equals 16 residues. V lost 2 bases, J lost 3 bases, and 2 bases stayed unmatched. The chain carries TRBV4-1 and TRBJ2-1; 12 bases line up with TRBD2. Sequenced input: Tregs sorted from blood. This TCR was sampled from a female donor with breast cancer. CDR3 DNA sequence: TGCGCCAGCAGCCAACGGACTAGCGGGATCTACAATGAGCAGTTCTTC. Protein product: CASSQRTSGIYNEQFF.